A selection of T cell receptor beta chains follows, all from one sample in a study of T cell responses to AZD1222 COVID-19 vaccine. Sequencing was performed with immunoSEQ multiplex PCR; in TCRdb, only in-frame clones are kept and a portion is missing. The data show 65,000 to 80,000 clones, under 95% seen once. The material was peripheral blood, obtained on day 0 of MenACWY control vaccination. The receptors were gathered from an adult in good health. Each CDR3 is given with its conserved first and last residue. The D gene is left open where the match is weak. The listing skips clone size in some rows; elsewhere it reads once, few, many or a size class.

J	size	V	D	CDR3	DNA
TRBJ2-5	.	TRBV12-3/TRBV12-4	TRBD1	CASGRGETQYF	TGTGCCAGCGGCAGGGGGGAGACCCAGTACTTC
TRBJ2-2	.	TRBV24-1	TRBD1	CATSDPGQGNTGELFF	TGTGCCACCAGTGACCCGGGACAGGGAAACACCGGGGAGCTGTTTTTT
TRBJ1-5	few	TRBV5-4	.	CASSLPNQPQHF	TGTGCCAGCAGCTTACCCAATCAGCCCCAGCATTTT
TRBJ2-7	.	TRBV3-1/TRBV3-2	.	CASSQESIGALEQYF	TGTGCCAGCAGCCAAGAAAGTATTGGGGCCCTGGAGCAGTACTTC
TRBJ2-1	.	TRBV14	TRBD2	CASSQGTLAGNDVEQFF	TGTGCCAGCAGCCAAGGCACCCTAGCGGGAAACGACGTTGAGCAGTTCTTC
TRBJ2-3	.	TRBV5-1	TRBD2	CASSFSSGRPSTDTQYF	TGCGCCAGCAGCTTTTCTAGCGGGAGGCCTAGCACAGATACGCAGTATTTT
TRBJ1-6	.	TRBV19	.	CASSVYKSSYNSPLHF	TGTGCCAGTAGTGTCTACAAGAGCTCCTATAATTCACCCCTCCACTTT
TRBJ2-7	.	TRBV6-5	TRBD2	CATIAGGPSYEQYF	TGTGCCACCATAGCGGGAGGGCCCTCCTACGAGCAGTACTTC
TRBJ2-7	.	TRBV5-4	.	CASSLVGGQSSYEQYF	TGTGCCAGCAGCTTGGTAGGTGGTCAGTCCTCCTACGAGCAGTACTTC
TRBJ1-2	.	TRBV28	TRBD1	CASSLGVGTGFGYTF	TGTGCCAGCAGTTTAGGGGTTGGGACAGGGTTTGGCTACACCTTC
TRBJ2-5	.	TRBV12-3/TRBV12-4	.	CASSSFNQETQYF	TGTGCCAGCAGTTCCTTCAACCAAGAGACCCAGTACTTC
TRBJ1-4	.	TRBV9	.	CASSADRANEKLFF	TGTGCCAGCAGCGCGGACAGAGCAAATGAAAAACTGTTTTTT
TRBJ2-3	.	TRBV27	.	CASGTATDTQYF	TGTGCCAGCGGAACAGCGACAGATACGCAGTATTTT
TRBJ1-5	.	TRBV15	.	CATSREGGRPQHF	TGTGCCACCAGCAGAGAGGGGGGGCGGCCCCAGCATTTT
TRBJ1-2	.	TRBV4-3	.	CASSQPHTGSYTF	TGCGCCAGCAGCCAACCACACACAGGGTCCTACACCTTC
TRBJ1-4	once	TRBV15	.	CATSRGETQNEKLFF	TGTGCCACCAGCAGAGGGGAGACACAAAACGAAAAACTGTTTTTT
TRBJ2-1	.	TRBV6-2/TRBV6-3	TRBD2	CASSSTGGRPPNEQFF	TGTGCCAGCAGTTCAACGGGGGGTCGCCCCCCCAATGAGCAGTTCTTC
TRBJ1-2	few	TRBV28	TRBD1	CASSLSGRGRGFYGYTF	TGTGCCAGCAGTTTATCTGGCAGGGGGCGCGGTTTTTATGGCTACACCTTC
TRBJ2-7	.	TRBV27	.	CASSALGGYEQYF	TGTGCCAGCAGTGCCCTCGGTGGCTACGAGCAGTACTTC
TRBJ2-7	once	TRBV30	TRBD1	CAWSGQGVREQYF	TGTGCCTGGAGTGGACAGGGGGTACGGGAGCAGTACTTC
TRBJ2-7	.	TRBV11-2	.	CASSLEGDSYEQYF	TGTGCCAGCAGCTTGGAGGGGGACTCCTACGAGCAGTACTTC
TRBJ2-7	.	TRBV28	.	CASSPTVGSSYEQYF	TGTGCCAGCAGTCCGACCGTAGGATCCTCCTACGAGCAGTACTTC
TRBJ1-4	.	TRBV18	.	CASSPFRGTNEKLFF	TGTGCCAGCTCACCATTTCGGGGAACTAATGAAAAACTGTTTTTT
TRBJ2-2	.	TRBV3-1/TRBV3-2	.	CASSSGVNTGELFF	TGTGCCAGCAGCTCGGGGGTGAACACCGGGGAGCTGTTTTTT
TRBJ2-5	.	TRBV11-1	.	CASSLARAQETQYF	TGTGCCAGCAGCTTAGCTAGGGCTCAAGAGACCCAGTACTTC
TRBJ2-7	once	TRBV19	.	CASSIGQGSYEQYF	TGTGCCAGTAGTATAGGGCAGGGTTCCTACGAGCAGTACTTC
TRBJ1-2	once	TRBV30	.	CAWSVGPSYGYTF	TGTGCCTGGAGTGTAGGCCCAAGCTATGGCTACACCTTC
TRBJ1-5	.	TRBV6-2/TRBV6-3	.	CASSYSMGSGNQPQHF	TGTGCCAGCAGTTACTCGATGGGATCTGGCAATCAGCCCCAGCATTTT
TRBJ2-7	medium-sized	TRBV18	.	CASSLERGGINEQYF	TGTGCCAGCTCCCTGGAACGGGGCGGTATAAACGAGCAGTACTTC
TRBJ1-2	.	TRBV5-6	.	CASYFRAVGYYGYTF	TGTGCCAGCTACTTTAGGGCTGTGGGCTACTATGGCTACACCTTC
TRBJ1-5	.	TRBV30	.	CAWSVQGNQPQHF	TGTGCCTGGAGTGTACAGGGCAATCAGCCCCAGCATTTT
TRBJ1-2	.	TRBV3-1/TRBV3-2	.	CASSQGRSYGYTF	TGTGCCAGCAGCCAAGGCCGAAGCTATGGCTACACCTTC
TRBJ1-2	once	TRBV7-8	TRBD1	CASSLLDRDVYGYTF	TGTGCCAGCAGCTTGTTGGACAGGGATGTGTATGGCTACACCTTC
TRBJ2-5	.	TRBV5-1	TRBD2	CASSLVGSGGAVTQYF	TGCGCCAGCAGCTTGGTCGGTAGCGGGGGGGCTGTGACCCAGTACTTC
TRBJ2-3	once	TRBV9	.	CASSVDPTQRWGTDTQYF	TGTGCCAGCAGCGTAGATCCTACGCAACGGTGGGGCACAGATACGCAGTATTTT
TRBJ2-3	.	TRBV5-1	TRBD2	CASSLNIAGGLLSDTQYF	TGCGCCAGCAGCTTGAATATAGCGGGAGGGCTGTTGTCAGATACGCAGTATTTT
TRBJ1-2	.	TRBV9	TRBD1	CASSVTGQLYGYTF	TGTGCCAGCAGCGTAACGGGACAGCTATATGGCTACACCTTC
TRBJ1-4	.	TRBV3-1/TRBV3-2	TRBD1	CASSQTTGDNEKLFF	TGTGCCAGCAGCCAAACGACAGGGGATAATGAAAAACTGTTTTTT
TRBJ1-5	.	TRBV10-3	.	CAISPGEGYSNQPQHF	TGTGCCATCAGTCCGGGCGAAGGGTATAGCAATCAGCCCCAGCATTTT
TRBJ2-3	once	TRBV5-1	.	CASSWGTSHTSDTQYF	TGCGCCAGCAGCTGGGGTACTTCGCACACATCAGATACGCAGTATTTT
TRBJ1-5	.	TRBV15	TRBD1	CATSLPGQGNNQPQHF	TGTGCCACCAGCTTGCCGGGACAGGGAAATAATCAGCCCCAGCATTTT
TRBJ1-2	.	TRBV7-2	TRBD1	CASSSLDRAWGYTF	TGTGCCAGCAGCTCACTGGACAGGGCTTGGGGCTACACCTTC